These T cell receptor beta chains were read from a single sample in a study of blood T cell repertoires in COVID-19. Clones were sequenced by immunoSEQ multiplex PCR, and TCRdb holds only the in-frame ones, with some missing. Here the sample spans approximately 220,000 clones, about 90% being singletons. The material sequenced was PBMCs or T cells enriched from blood (not recorded which). The receptors were gathered from a man aged 30-40 years who had recovered from COVID-19. The CDR3 runs from the conserved cysteine through the conserved F or W. A D gene is named only where the DNA matches it firmly. Size tells how often a clone was seen (once, few, many) or the class of an expanded clone, and some rows leave it out.

size: .; V: TRBV7-2; D: TRBD1; J: TRBJ1-1; DNA: TGTGCCAGCAGCTTAGTTCCGGCAGGGGGCGCGGGCACTGAAGCTTTCTTT; CDR3: CASSLVPAGGAGTEAFF
size: once; V: TRBV20-1; D: .; J: TRBJ2-5; DNA: TGCAGTGCTAGAGTCGGAGAGACCCAGTACTTC; CDR3: CSARVGETQYF
size: .; V: TRBV19; D: .; J: TRBJ1-3; DNA: TGTGCCAGTAAGCTAAGCTCTGGAAACACCATATATTTT; CDR3: CASKLSSGNTIYF
size: .; V: TRBV9; D: .; J: TRBJ1-1; DNA: TGTGCCAGCAGCGACCCCGTGGACAGCGTGAACACTGAAGCTTTCTTT; CDR3: CASSDPVDSVNTEAFF
size: .; V: TRBV7-8; D: TRBD2; J: TRBJ2-7; DNA: TGTGCCAGCAGCTTAGCGTTAGCGGGAGGGCCAGAGCACGAGCAGTACTTC; CDR3: CASSLALAGGPEHEQYF
size: .; V: TRBV2; D: .; J: TRBJ1-5; DNA: TGTGCCAGTGCGAGTCTGCGGACACAGAATCAGCCCCAGCATTTT; CDR3: CASASLRTQNQPQHF
size: few; V: TRBV28; D: TRBD2; J: TRBJ2-1; DNA: TGTGCCAGCAGTAGTGCGGGACTAGCGGGTACCGATGAGCAGTTCTTC; CDR3: CASSSAGLAGTDEQFF
size: once; V: TRBV28; D: TRBD1; J: TRBJ1-1; DNA: TGTGCCAGCAGGGGACAGACAGGGGGGTACACTGAAGCTTTCTTT; CDR3: CASRGQTGGYTEAFF
size: .; V: TRBV6-5; D: .; J: TRBJ1-2; DNA: TGTGCCAGCAAATTGGACGGGAGTGAAGGGGGCTACACCTTC; CDR3: CASKLDGSEGGYTF
size: .; V: TRBV7-8; D: .; J: TRBJ1-5; DNA: TGTGCCAGCAGCCGAATCCAGGGATATCAGCCCCAGCATTTT; CDR3: CASSRIQGYQPQHF
size: .; V: TRBV9; D: .; J: TRBJ1-1; DNA: TGTGCCAGCAGCGTACTTGGGCAGGACACTGAAGCTTTCTTT; CDR3: CASSVLGQDTEAFF
size: .; V: TRBV5-1; D: TRBD2; J: TRBJ2-1; DNA: TGCGCCAGCAGCTTGGGACCCGGGACTAGCCACAACAATGAGCAGTTCTTC; CDR3: CASSLGPGTSHNNEQFF
size: .; V: TRBV6-6; D: .; J: TRBJ2-1; DNA: TGTGCCAGCAGTTACAACGGTGAGCAGTTCTTC; CDR3: CASSYNGEQFF
size: .; V: TRBV20-1; D: .; J: TRBJ2-7; DNA: TGCAGTGCTAGTGCCCAGGGCACCCTCGGGCCCCAATACGAGCAGTACTTC; CDR3: CSASAQGTLGPQYEQYF
size: .; V: TRBV27; D: .; J: TRBJ1-1; DNA: TGTGCCAGCAGTTTAACGAGGACAGCCCCCATGAACACTGAAGCTTTCTTT; CDR3: CASSLTRTAPMNTEAFF
size: .; V: TRBV5-4; D: .; J: TRBJ1-1; DNA: TGTGCCAGCACCTATTTTGGGCTACATCCTAACACTGAAGCTTTCTTT; CDR3: CASTYFGLHPNTEAFF
size: .; V: TRBV9; D: TRBD2; J: TRBJ2-7; DNA: TGTGCCAGCAGCGTGGGCTTCCCGGGACTAGCGGGAGGCGAGCAGTACTTC; CDR3: CASSVGFPGLAGGEQYF
size: .; V: TRBV11-3; D: TRBD1; J: TRBJ2-2; DNA: TGTGCCAGCAGCTCGGACAGGGGTAACACCGGGGAGCTGTTTTTT; CDR3: CASSSDRGNTGELFF
size: .; V: TRBV9; D: TRBD1; J: TRBJ1-4; DNA: TGTGCCAGCAGCGTAGGGGTGACAGGGTCTAATGAAAAACTGTTTTTT; CDR3: CASSVGVTGSNEKLFF
size: .; V: TRBV24-1; D: .; J: TRBJ2-5; DNA: TGTGCCACCAGTGATCACAATCCGCGGGAGACCCAGTACTTC; CDR3: CATSDHNPRETQYF
size: .; V: TRBV6-1; D: .; J: TRBJ2-7; DNA: TGTGCCAGCAGTGAAGCGCTACTGAGACAGTCCTACGAGCAGTACTTC; CDR3: CASSEALLRQSYEQYF
size: .; V: TRBV3-1/TRBV3-2; D: TRBD2; J: TRBJ2-5; DNA: TGTGCCAGCAGCCAAGTAGCGGGGGGGCCGGTAGAGACCCAGTACTTC; CDR3: CASSQVAGGPVETQYF
size: .; V: TRBV29-1; D: TRBD1; J: TRBJ1-2; DNA: TGCAGCGTGGGGACAGGGGCCCTTTATGGCTACACCTTC; CDR3: CSVGTGALYGYTF
size: once; V: TRBV5-1; D: .; J: TRBJ1-1; DNA: TGCGCCAGCAGCTTCGACATCCGAAACACTGAAGCTTTCTTT; CDR3: CASSFDIRNTEAFF
size: .; V: TRBV30; D: .; J: TRBJ2-3; DNA: TGTGCCTGGAGTATGACTAAGACATCGCAGTATTTT; CDR3: CAWSMTKTSQYF
size: .; V: TRBV9; D: .; J: TRBJ1-2; DNA: TGTGCCAGCCTGGGGGCAAAGTATGGCTACACCTTC; CDR3: CASLGAKYGYTF
size: .; V: TRBV19; D: TRBD2; J: TRBJ2-1; DNA: TGTGCCAGTAGTATAGATCGTACCGGGACTAGCGGGAGCGCCTACAATGAGCAGTTCTTC; CDR3: CASSIDRTGTSGSAYNEQFF
size: .; V: TRBV11-2; D: .; J: TRBJ1-6; DNA: TGTGCCAGCAGCCCCTCCCCGAGCTCCTATAATTCACCCCTCCACTTT; CDR3: CASSPSPSSYNSPLHF
size: .; V: TRBV28; D: .; J: TRBJ2-1; DNA: TGTGCCAGCAGTTACAGGGTCAATGAGCAGTTCTTC; CDR3: CASSYRVNEQFF
size: .; V: TRBV27; D: TRBD1; J: TRBJ2-7; DNA: TGTGCCAGCAGTATCCCGGGACAGGGGTTTTTCATGAGCGAGCAGTACTTC; CDR3: CASSIPGQGFFMSEQYF
size: .; V: TRBV19; D: .; J: TRBJ1-1; DNA: TGTGCCAGTAGTAAAGGGGTTGCCACTGAAGCTTTCTTT; CDR3: CASSKGVATEAFF
size: .; V: TRBV2; D: TRBD1; J: TRBJ2-2; DNA: TGTGCCAGCGGAGGACAGGGGAACACCGGGGAGCTGTTTTTT; CDR3: CASGGQGNTGELFF
size: .; V: TRBV12-3/TRBV12-4; D: .; J: TRBJ2-5; DNA: TGTGCCAGCAGTTTACTCCAAGAGACCCAGTACTTC; CDR3: CASSLLQETQYF
size: .; V: TRBV18; D: TRBD1; J: TRBJ1-1; DNA: TGTGCCAGCTCACCACCGACAGGGGGGTCTGTTTCCACTGAAGCTTTCTTT; CDR3: CASSPPTGGSVSTEAFF
size: .; V: TRBV19; D: .; J: TRBJ2-1; DNA: TGTGCCAGTAGCCCGGCGGGCCGCGGTGAGCAGTTCTTC; CDR3: CASSPAGRGEQFF
size: .; V: TRBV10-3; D: TRBD1; J: TRBJ1-5; DNA: TGTGCCATCAGCGGGACAGATCAAAGCAATCAGCCCCAGCATTTT; CDR3: CAISGTDQSNQPQHF
size: .; V: TRBV5-5; D: TRBD1; J: TRBJ1-4; DNA: TGTGCCAGCAGCGACAGGGGGCTCGATGAAAAACTGTTTTTT; CDR3: CASSDRGLDEKLFF
size: .; V: TRBV19; D: .; J: TRBJ1-5; DNA: TGTGCCAGTAGTCCGGGACTCCAACAGCCCCAGCATTTT; CDR3: CASSPGLQQPQHF
size: .; V: TRBV11-2; D: TRBD2; J: TRBJ2-7; DNA: TGTGCCAGCAGCAGAGCGGGGGGCCTCGCCTACGAGCAGTACTTC; CDR3: CASSRAGGLAYEQYF
size: .; V: TRBV19; D: .; J: TRBJ2-2; DNA: TGTGCCAGTAGTATCCAGGGTACCGGGGAGCTGTTTTTT; CDR3: CASSIQGTGELFF
size: .; V: TRBV19; D: .; J: TRBJ1-1; DNA: TGTGCCAGTAGGGCATTCACGAACACTGAAGCTTTCTTT; CDR3: CASRAFTNTEAFF
size: .; V: TRBV18; D: .; J: TRBJ2-5; DNA: TGTGCCAGCTCATACCAGGGGCCCGGGGAGACCCAGTACTTC; CDR3: CASSYQGPGETQYF
size: .; V: TRBV6-4; D: TRBD2; J: TRBJ2-1; DNA: TGTGCCAGCAGTCGCGTGGGAGGGTACTTCAATGAGCAGTTCTTC; CDR3: CASSRVGGYFNEQFF
size: .; V: TRBV4-3; D: TRBD1; J: TRBJ1-2; DNA: TGCGCCAGCAGCCCCAATTTACAGGGGGCATATGGCTACACCTTC; CDR3: CASSPNLQGAYGYTF
size: .; V: TRBV7-2; D: .; J: TRBJ2-3; DNA: TGTGCCAGCAGCTTAGTCGGGCGGGCTGGCACAGATACGCAGTATTTT; CDR3: CASSLVGRAGTDTQYF
size: few; V: TRBV10-3; D: .; J: TRBJ2-2; DNA: TGTGCCATCAAGGATGGGGAGGAAGCCGGGGAGCTGTTTTTT; CDR3: CAIKDGEEAGELFF
size: once; V: TRBV9; D: .; J: TRBJ2-3; DNA: TGTGCCAGCAGCCGGGGACTGTTCACAGATACGCAGTATTTT; CDR3: CASSRGLFTDTQYF
size: once; V: TRBV19; D: TRBD1; J: TRBJ1-1; DNA: TGTGCCAGTAGGGACAGGGGGAACACTGAAGCTTTCTTT; CDR3: CASRDRGNTEAFF